This T cell receptor (beta chain) was identified during a study of CD8+CD57+ T cells in acquired aplastic anemia (dated by TCRdb to 2016 to 2019). Study-level background: A mean of approximately 3 ug of DNA, ranging from about 0.2 to 27.4 ug, was extracted from sorted CD4+ and CD8+ cells. An average of approximately 10 million reads for CD4+ cells and 11 million or so reads for CD8+ cells was obtained from healthy donor samples. The study at large found these results: Approximately 31 CD8+ CDR3 sequences were found in both patients and controls but appeared to be highly expressed in patients and within the immunodominant clones of the patients. Between patients and healthy controls, no significant difference in CD8+ Simpson's diversity was found (P=0.060).

This clonotype has a count of ten or more. It has no known antigen specificity. Per-base qualities were not stored, and no clone one base away is much larger. In this study, sorted CD4+ and CD8+ T cells from the blood of healthy subjects and of severe aplastic anemia patients had their TCR repertoires deep-sequenced. Ficoll-Paque density gradient centrifugation was used to isolate peripheral blood mononuclear cells. CD4+ and CD8+ T cells were sorted by FACS or magnetic beads before DNA extraction. CDR1 SGHTA and CDR2 FQGNSA were looked up in the germline V gene. Germline trimming amounts to 0 bases on V and 0 bases on J, with 4 as the count of junction bases outside the gene matches. The CDR3 spans 17 residues, from the cysteine through the phenylalanine. The CDR3 DNA has 51 bases and is translated from base 1. TCR beta VDJ combination and CDR3 sequence profiling used genomic DNA as the template. An Illumina HiSeq 2000 was used for TCR repertoire sequencing. As for how the authors treated the data: Repertoire assessment relied on Simpson's diversity index, CDR3 size and DJ length profiles, and TRBV/TRBJ rearrangement plots. Whichever DNA sequence was most abundant in the deep sequencing data was defined as the immunodominant clone. CDR3 amino acid sequences were checked for sharing between subjects and were compared against published repertoires and the VDJdb database. The raw public reads went through TCRdb reprocessing: fastp at Q25, MiXCR clone calling, in-frame beta chains kept. When rows share a CDR3 protein, they turn into one entry using the most common DNA and genes. None of the V and J calls come from the authors' own analysis; TCRdb made them. In this sample the table shows about 130,000 distinct CDR3 sequences, about 48% of which occur a single time. About 2.5% of the sample is in the top ten clones.

The sequence links TRBV7-2 to TRBJ2-3, with 9 bases in between that match TRBD2. This TCR came from a human donor in good health, serving as a control. Sequencing input: sorted CD4+, CD8+, or CD8+CD57+ T cells (not recorded which) from PBMCs. The encoded CDR3 is CASSLASGGVSTDTQYF. The nucleotide sequence reads as follows: TGTGCCAGCAGCTTAGCTAGCGGGGGCGTTAGCACAGATACGCAGTATTTT. Outside the CDR3, residues come from the reference TRBV7-2 and TRBJ2-3 proteins, so the full variable domain is: GAGVSQSPSNKVTEKGKDVELRCDPISGHTALYWYRQSLGQGLEFLIYFQGNSAPDKSGLPSDRFSAERTGGSVSTLTIQRTQQEDSAVYLCASSLASGGVSTDTQYFGPGTRLTVL.